Listed below are T cell receptor beta chains from one sample, sequenced in a study of blood T cell repertoires in COVID-19. The protocol was immunoSEQ multiplex PCR, while the TCRdb copy is restricted to in-frame clones and leaves out a portion. The table shows 110,000 or so clones, with roughly 88% occurring only once. Source material: peripheral blood. The receptors stem from a human donor in a cohort sampled during active COVID-19. CDR3s include the opening cysteine and the closing phenylalanine or tryptophan. A D gene is named only where the DNA matches it firmly. A row's size may be missing; if present it is once, few, many or a size class.

J gene: TRBJ1-1
CDR3 length: 14
V gene: TRBV2
clone size: once
D gene: NA
CDR3 protein: CASRMGGLNTEAFF
CDR3 DNA: TGTGCCAGCAGAATGGGGGGATTGAACACTGAAGCTTTCTTT

J gene: TRBJ2-5
CDR3 length: 14
V gene: TRBV6-5
clone size: once
D gene: NA
CDR3 protein: CASSYPGGGETQYF
CDR3 DNA: TGTGCCAGCAGTTATCCGGGGGGCGGAGAGACCCAGTACTTC

J gene: TRBJ1-5
CDR3 length: 16
V gene: TRBV18
clone size: NA
D gene: NA
CDR3 protein: CASSPPGGAGNQPQHF
CDR3 DNA: TGTGCCAGCTCACCTCCGGGGGGGGCTGGGAATCAGCCCCAGCATTTT

J gene: TRBJ2-7
CDR3 length: 15
V gene: TRBV12-2
clone size: NA
D gene: NA
CDR3 protein: CASRLGSGGAYEQYF
CDR3 DNA: TGTGCAAGTCGCTTAGGTAGCGGGGGGGCTTACGAGCAGTACTTC

J gene: TRBJ2-2
CDR3 length: 15
V gene: TRBV5-4
clone size: NA
D gene: TRBD2
CDR3 protein: CASSQGLANTGELFF
CDR3 DNA: TGTGCCAGCAGCCAGGGACTAGCTAACACCGGGGAGCTGTTTTTT

J gene: TRBJ1-5
CDR3 length: 12
V gene: TRBV12-3/TRBV12-4
clone size: NA
D gene: NA
CDR3 protein: CASNRENQPQHF
CDR3 DNA: TGTGCCAGCAACAGGGAAAATCAGCCCCAGCATTTT

J gene: TRBJ2-7
CDR3 length: 14
V gene: TRBV7-9
clone size: NA
D gene: NA
CDR3 protein: CASSKVPFSYEQYF
CDR3 DNA: TGTGCCAGTTCCAAAGTCCCATTCTCCTACGAGCAGTACTTC

J gene: TRBJ2-7
CDR3 length: 13
V gene: TRBV9
clone size: NA
D gene: NA
CDR3 protein: CASSTGGTNEQYF
CDR3 DNA: TGTGCCAGCAGCACCGGGGGAACCAACGAGCAGTACTTC

J gene: TRBJ1-5
CDR3 length: 14
V gene: TRBV2
clone size: NA
D gene: NA
CDR3 protein: CASSEQGSNQPQHF
CDR3 DNA: TGTGCCAGCAGTGAGCAGGGGAGCAATCAGCCCCAGCATTTT

J gene: TRBJ2-7
CDR3 length: 15
V gene: TRBV6-6
clone size: NA
D gene: TRBD2
CDR3 protein: CASSASLAGDYEQYF
CDR3 DNA: TGTGCCAGCAGTGCCTCACTAGCGGGGGACTACGAGCAGTACTTC

J gene: TRBJ1-1
CDR3 length: 12
V gene: TRBV2
clone size: NA
D gene: NA
CDR3 protein: CASQGLGTEAFF
CDR3 DNA: TGTGCCAGTCAGGGTCTTGGCACTGAAGCTTTCTTT

J gene: TRBJ1-1
CDR3 length: 16
V gene: TRBV5-5
clone size: NA
D gene: TRBD1
CDR3 protein: CASSFDLGQGGTEAFF
CDR3 DNA: TGTGCCAGCAGTTTCGACCTAGGACAGGGAGGCACTGAAGCTTTCTTT

J gene: TRBJ2-1
CDR3 length: 16
V gene: TRBV9
clone size: NA
D gene: TRBD2
CDR3 protein: CASSVGSSGGYNEQFF
CDR3 DNA: TGTGCCAGCAGCGTAGGATCTAGCGGGGGATACAATGAGCAGTTCTTC

J gene: TRBJ1-5
CDR3 length: 15
V gene: TRBV5-1
clone size: once
D gene: TRBD1
CDR3 protein: CASSSTTGANQPQHF
CDR3 DNA: TGCGCCAGCAGCTCAACGACAGGGGCAAATCAGCCCCAGCATTTT

J gene: TRBJ1-2
CDR3 length: 13
V gene: TRBV28
clone size: few
D gene: NA
CDR3 protein: CASSVVRVYGYTF
CDR3 DNA: TGTGCCAGCAGCGTCGTGAGGGTCTATGGCTACACCTTC

J gene: TRBJ2-7
CDR3 length: 12
V gene: TRBV18
clone size: NA
D gene: NA
CDR3 protein: CASSGSSYEQYF
CDR3 DNA: TGTGCCAGCTCAGGGAGCTCCTACGAGCAGTACTTC

J gene: TRBJ1-2
CDR3 length: 15
V gene: TRBV5-6
clone size: NA
D gene: NA
CDR3 protein: CASIPFPGSNYGYTF
CDR3 DNA: TGTGCCAGCATCCCATTCCCCGGGTCTAACTATGGCTACACCTTC

J gene: TRBJ1-1
CDR3 length: 16
V gene: TRBV7-6
clone size: NA
D gene: TRBD1
CDR3 protein: CASSLVGGTANTEAFF
CDR3 DNA: TGTGCCAGCAGCTTGGTGGGCGGGACAGCGAACACTGAAGCTTTCTTT

J gene: TRBJ2-1
CDR3 length: 15
V gene: TRBV24-1
clone size: NA
D gene: NA
CDR3 protein: CATSEQEGAYNEQFF
CDR3 DNA: TGTGCCACTAGTGAGCAAGAGGGAGCCTACAATGAGCAGTTCTTC

J gene: TRBJ2-3
CDR3 length: 18
V gene: TRBV7-2
clone size: NA
D gene: TRBD2
CDR3 protein: CASSLGWSSGKVADTQYF
CDR3 DNA: TGTGCCAGCAGCTTAGGATGGTCTAGCGGGAAGGTAGCAGATACGCAGTATTTT

J gene: TRBJ1-6
CDR3 length: 16
V gene: TRBV28
clone size: once
D gene: NA
CDR3 protein: CASSPDARGYNSPLHF
CDR3 DNA: TGTGCCAGCAGCCCCGACGCGAGGGGGTATAATTCACCCCTCCACTTT

J gene: TRBJ2-3
CDR3 length: 16
V gene: TRBV3-1/TRBV3-2
clone size: few
D gene: TRBD2
CDR3 protein: CASSSVGGRGGNTQYF
CDR3 DNA: TGTGCCAGCAGCTCAGTCGGGGGGAGAGGCGGAAATACGCAGTATTTT

J gene: TRBJ2-5
CDR3 length: 13
V gene: TRBV19
clone size: NA
D gene: NA
CDR3 protein: CASIGGEKETQYF
CDR3 DNA: TGTGCCAGTATAGGGGGAGAAAAAGAGACCCAGTACTTC